These 18 T cell receptor beta chains share one sample of origin, sequenced in a study of blood T cell repertoires in COVID-19. Profiling relied on immunoSEQ multiplex PCR, and the TCRdb table lists in-frame clones only, not all of them. The table includes about 220,000 clones, roughly 86% detected once. Sequencing input: PBMCs or T cells enriched from blood (not recorded which). Receptors originate from a woman between 25 and 40 years old with acute COVID-19.

The chain carries TRBV27 and TRBJ2-2, with 8 bases aligning to TRBD1. The length of the CDR3 is 13 residues. The V and J ends lost 6 bases and 5 bases, in that order; junction bases with no gene match: 2. Germline V lookup: CDR1 MNHEY, CDR2 SMNVEV (reference sequence). The CDR3, as DNA: TGTGCCAGCAGGACAGGGGCAACCGGGGAGCTGTTTTTT. Translated, it gives CASRTGATGELFF.

The chain carries TRBV5-1 and TRBJ1-3; TRBD1 might be the D (6 bases). The CDR3 has 16 residues. Per germline, CDR1 SGHRS and CDR2 YFSETQ. V was cut by 0 bases and J by 3 bases, with 13 bases left in between. The CDR3 DNA sequence: TGCGCCAGCAGCTTGGCACCAGGGGCGCGTGGAAACACCATATATTTT. This translates into CASSLAPGARGNTIYF.

The rearrangement uses TRBV7-9 and TRBJ1-1; tentatively, D is TRBD1 (6 bases). Germline CDR1 and CDR2: SEHNR and FQNEAQ (reference sequence). The CDR3 has 12 amino acids. The germline V and J ends were trimmed by 2 bases and 9 bases, with 10 bases remaining between them. The CDR3 spells CASSLTGQKAFF. The CDR3 DNA reads as TGTGCCAGCAGCTTAACAGGGCAGAAAGCTTTCTTT.

The J gene is TRBJ2-3, the V gene TRBV7-8; 13 bases map to TRBD2. V trimming: 0 bases; J trimming: 5 bases; junction bases outside the gene matches: 5. Germline V lookup: CDR1 SGHVS, CDR2 FQNEAQ. This CDR3 is 17 amino acids long. This CDR3 reads CASSLAPGTSGVDTQYF. CDR3 DNA sequence: TGTGCCAGCAGCTTAGCCCCCGGGACTAGCGGGGTAGATACGCAGTATTTT.

This clone was picked up a small number of times. The chain couples TRBV19 to TRBJ1-2, with D uncertain. V lost 3 bases and J 5 bases, leaving 10 bases between the germline ends. The germline V gene encodes CDR1 LNHDA and CDR2 SQIVND (reference sequence). The CDR3 consists of 13 residues. The CDR3 nucleotides are TGTGCCAGTAGTATGCGGTCCGGGTATGGCTACACCTTC. Residues: CASSMRSGYGYTF.

This sequence joins TRBV5-1 and TRBJ2-7, with 10 bases matching TRBD1. Losses at the gene ends were 3 bases for V and 4 bases for J; bases not matched to a gene: 4. CDR3 length: 14 amino acids. CDR1 and CDR2 from the germline V gene are SGHRS and YFSETQ. CDR3 coding DNA: TGCGCCAGCAGCTCGACGGGACAGGGGTACGAGCAGTACTTC. Its translation is CASSSTGQGYEQYF.

J is TRBJ2-4 and V is TRBV5-8, with 12 bases matching TRBD1. The CDR3 contains 14 residues. V trimming: 5 bases; J trimming: 7 bases; junction bases outside the gene matches: 4. Germline V CDR1 and CDR2: SGHTS, YDEGEE. The CDR3 nucleotides are TGTGCCAGCAGGGGGACAGGGGGCGCGAACATTCAGTACTTC. Translating it yields CASRGTGGANIQYF.

The chain combines TRBV4-1 with TRBJ2-1; D gene uncertain. The CDR3 contains 16 residues. Germline V gene sequence: CDR1 MGHRA, CDR2 YSYEKL. Trimming removed 2 bases at V and 0 bases at J, with 11 bases between. This CDR3 reads CASSQWYSSSYNEQFF. In DNA, the CDR3 is TGCGCCAGCAGCCAATGGTATAGTAGCTCCTACAATGAGCAGTTCTTC.

CDR3 protein: CASSVAGLAATYEQYF. The CDR3 bases are TGTGCCAGCAGCGTAGCCGGACTAGCGGCGACATACGAGCAGTACTTC. The gene calls are TRBV9 and TRBJ2-7; TRBD2 agrees at 10 bases. This CDR3 has 16 amino acids. Germline CDR1 SGDLS, CDR2 YYNGEE. J gave up 4 bases and V 0 bases, and 7 bases lay outside the gene matches. Variable domain in full (rest from reference TRBV9 and TRBJ2-7): DSGVTQTPKHLITATGQRVTLRCSPRSGDLSVYWYQQSLDQGLQFLIQYYNGEERAKGNILERFSAQQFPDLHSELNLSSLELGDSALYFCASSVAGLAATYEQYFGPGTRLTVT.

This chain uses TRBV6-2 or TRBV6-3 with TRBJ2-7; 9 nucleotides line up with TRBD1. CDR1 and CDR2 (germline): MNHEY, SVGEGT. J gave up 3 bases and V 0 bases, and 0 bases lay outside the gene matches. This CDR3 spans 14 amino acids. CDR3 nucleotide sequence: TGTGCCAGCAGTTACTCGGGACAGGGCTACGAGCAGTACTTC. This encodes CASSYSGQGYEQYF.

This chain uses TRBV7-9 with TRBJ2-3; D ambiguous. Trimming took 4 bases from V and 1 from J, leaving 12 bases between them. There are 15 residues in the CDR3. Germline CDR1 SEHNR, CDR2 FQNEAQ (reference sequence). DNA of the CDR3: TGTGCCAGCAGCTCATTGAGCGCGGGCACAGATACGCAGTATTTT. This translates into CASSSLSAGTDTQYF.

V gene TRBV27 combines with J gene TRBJ1-2; 9 nucleotides agree with TRBD1. The germline gives CDR1 MNHEY, CDR2 SMNVEV (reference sequence). The junction had 6 bases not matched to a gene; V was cut back by 5 bases and J by 8 bases. CDR3 length equals 13 residues. DNA of the CDR3: TGTGCCAGCAGTCTACAGGGGGCGGGCGGCTACACCTTC. It codes for CASSLQGAGGYTF.

Points on this clone: This sample includes further DNA sequences coding for the same CDR3. V and J are TRBV2 and TRBJ1-1; 7 bases fit TRBD1. The CDR3 is made up of 13 amino acids. Germline V gives CDR1 SNHLY, CDR2 FYNNEI. V trimming: 5 bases; J trimming: 3 bases; junction bases outside the gene matches: 3. The CDR3 region has the DNA TGTGCCAGCAGTATTCAGGGGGACACTGAAGCTTTCTTT. Amino acids: CASSIQGDTEAFF.

The chain uses TRBV29-1 and TRBJ2-5; D not certain. The CDR3 has 10 residues. Germline V gene data show CDR1 as SQVTM and CDR2 as ANQGSEA. The V end lost 4 bases, the J end lost 4 bases, and 4 bases lay between the germline ends. CDR3 region: CSVVRETQYF. CDR3 nucleotides: TGCAGCGTTGTGCGAGAGACCCAGTACTTC. Based on the CDR3 plus reference TRBV29-1 and TRBJ2-5, the full variable domain is SAVISQKPSRDICQRGTSLTIQCQVDSQVTMMFWYRQQPGQSLTLIATANQGSEATYESGFVIDKFPISRPNLTFSTLTVSNMSPEDSSIYLCSVVRETQYFGPGTRLLVL.

The chain recombines TRBV19 with TRBJ1-3, with a weak D call TRBD1 (6 bases). Germline V gene data show CDR1 as LNHDA and CDR2 as SQIVND (reference sequence). The CDR3 spans 15 residues. Trimming shortened V by 6 bases and J by 0 bases, and 12 bases separated the two germline ends. In DNA form, the CDR3 reads TGTGCCAGTAGGCGACAGGTTCTCTCTGGAAACACCATATATTTT. Amino acid sequence: CASRRQVLSGNTIYF.

The chain carries TRBV6-2 or TRBV6-3 and TRBJ2-7; the D gene is possibly TRBD2 (6 bases). There are 13 residues in the CDR3. CDR1 is MNHEY, CDR2 SVGEGT, per germline. V shed 2 bases and J shed 5 bases, with 10 bases lying between them. CDR3 amino acids: CASSYDERDEQYF. The CDR3 nucleotides are TGTGCCAGCAGTTACGACGAGCGGGACGAGCAGTACTTC.

The rearrangement joins TRBV10-3 to TRBJ1-2; no clear D. With 0 bases removed from V and 3 bases from J, the gap between germline ends came to 5 bases. Germline CDR1 ENHRY, CDR2 SYGVKD. This CDR3 comprises 13 residues. The CDR3 region is CAISESQDYGYTF. The CDR3 DNA follows: TGTGCCATCAGTGAGTCGCAGGACTATGGCTACACCTTC.

This clone was seen only once. The chain recombines TRBV27 with TRBJ2-5; TRBD1 aligns across 7 bases. V lost 1 base, J lost 0 bases, and 11 bases stayed unmatched. CDR1 is MNHEY and CDR2 is SMNVEV in the germline V gene (reference sequence). The CDR3 runs 18 residues. The DNA of the CDR3 is TGTGCCAGCAGTTTATATGGCTTCCGGGGACAGTACCAAGAGACCCAGTACTTC. Residues: CASSLYGFRGQYQETQYF.